One and the same sample provided the 15 T cell receptor beta chains below, sequenced in a study of STAT5B mutations in CD4+ large granular lymphocyte leukemia. Method: immunoSEQ multiplex PCR; TCRdb's copy keeps in-frame clones and lacks some. The data show 20,000 to 25,000 clones, 70% to 85% seen once. Sequenced input: CD4+ T cells from blood buffy coats. All receptors come from a human donor in good health.

This clone was seen more than once but under ten times. The rearrangement joins TRBV11-2 to TRBJ2-7; D gene unclear. The CDR3 runs to 14 residues. V lost 7 bases and J lost 3, with 16 bases in between. Germline V gives CDR1 SGHAT, CDR2 FQNNGV. The CDR3 coding sequence is TGTGCCAGCACACCTCTAGATCGAATCTACGAGCAGTACTTC. It is translated as CASTPLDRIYEQYF.

The V call is TRBV6-5, the J call TRBJ2-2, with D tentatively TRBD1 (7 bases). The CDR3 has 15 residues. Germline lookup yields CDR1 MNHEY and CDR2 SVGAGI. V lost 6 bases and J 7 bases, leaving 18 bases between the germline ends. The CDR3 DNA follows: TGTGCCAGCAGGGTCCAGGGGGAGGTGGGCGGGGAGCTGTTTTTT. It codes for CASRVQGEVGGELFF.

CDR3 sequence (DNA): TGTGCCAGCAGCCCGACCGCCGATACGCAGTATTTT. This translates into CASSPTADTQYF. The genes are TRBV11-3 and TRBJ2-3; D is unclear. CDR3 length equals 12 residues. V dropped 5 bases and J dropped 6 bases, with 9 bases sitting between them. Germline-derived CDR1 and CDR2 are SGHNT and YENEEA.

The CDR3 here is CAVTAGPSPDTQYF. CDR3 in DNA: TGTGCCGTTACAGCGGGGCCATCTCCAGATACGCAGTATTTT. This chain links TRBV2 with TRBJ2-3; the match to TRBD2 covers 7 bases. The CDR3 length is 14 residues. Looked up from germline, CDR1 is SNHLY and CDR2 is FYNNEI. The V gene end was trimmed by 11 bases and the J gene end by 4 bases; junction bases not matched to a gene: 12.

This clone was counted once. The junction differs from germline at one of its ends, possibly a read error. The chain is built from TRBV27 and TRBJ2-7, with 8 nucleotides matching TRBD1. Germline-derived CDR1 and CDR2 are MNHEY and SMNVEV (reference sequence). CDR3 length equals 13 residues. Here the CDR3 DNA reads TGTGCCAGCAGTTTATCCGCCGGGGACAGGATAGTATTC. Its protein is CASSLSAGDRIVF.

The chain employs TRBV6-1 and TRBJ2-3, with D perhaps matching TRBD1 (6 bases). With 7 bases removed from V and 2 bases from J, the gap between germline ends came to 16 bases. The CDR3 consists of 15 residues. In germline, CDR1 is MNHNS, CDR2 SASEGT. The CDR3 nucleotides are TGTGCCAGCACCCAGCGCCGGACAGACACAGATACGCAGTATTTT. It encodes CASTQRRTDTDTQYF.

CDR3 DNA sequence: TGTGCCAGCAGCTACTCTAACTATGGCTACACCTTC. Amino acid sequence: CASSYSNYGYTF. This chain links TRBV28 with TRBJ1-2; D gene unclear. This CDR3 has 12 residues. Germline V gene sequence: CDR1 MDHEN, CDR2 SYDVKM. The V gene lost 6 bases and the J gene lost 0 bases, with 5 bases spanning the gap.

The chain is built from TRBV27 and TRBJ2-1, with TRBD1 identical over 8 bases. Germline CDR1 MNHEY, CDR2 SMNVEV (reference sequence). Losses at the gene ends were 2 bases for V and 12 bases for J; bases not matched to a gene: 9. The length of the CDR3 is 14 residues. The DNA for the CDR3 is TGTGCCAGCAGTTTACGACAGGGGTTGATGGGGCAGTTCTTC. This translates into CASSLRQGLMGQFF.

J is TRBJ1-5 and V is TRBV5-1; D not certain. The germline CDR1 and CDR2 sequences are SGHRS and YFSETQ. Trimming left V 10 bases short and J 6 bases short, with 14 bases between. The CDR3 length is 12 residues. CDR3 in DNA: TGCGCCGATCTAGACAAACGTCAGCCCCAGCATTTT. This codes for CADLDKRQPQHF.

This clone showed up just once. The chain joins TRBV4-1 to TRBJ2-1; tentative D call: TRBD1 (5 bases). V lost 0 bases to trimming and J lost 4 bases, with 13 bases between them. The CDR3 loop spans 16 amino acids. Germline lookup yields CDR1 MGHRA and CDR2 YSYEKL. The CDR3 DNA follows: TGCGCCAGCAGCCAAGATATGTGGGGCCGTTACAATGAGCAGTTCTTC. Its translation is CASSQDMWGRYNEQFF.

The gene calls are TRBV11-3 and TRBJ2-1; TRBD2 agrees at 7 bases. The germline gives CDR1 SGHNT, CDR2 YENEEA. Trimming cost V 5 bases and J 6 bases; bases outside gene matches: 10. This CDR3 is 15 amino acids long. CDR3 bases: TGTGCCAGCAGCATTCTGAGCGGGGTAACCAATGAGCAGTTCTTC. It specifies CASSILSGVTNEQFF.

The chain has TRBV11-2 and TRBJ2-5, with no clear D. In germline, CDR1 is SGHAT, CDR2 FQNNGV. V was clipped by 2 bases and J by 5 bases, with 12 bases between them. This CDR3 has 14 residues. The CDR3 bases are TGTGCCAGCAGCTTATACGGTGGAGCGGAGACCCAGTACTTC. Amino acid sequence: CASSLYGGAETQYF.

This clone has just a few counts. The genes are TRBV9 and TRBJ1-2; D gene ambiguous. This CDR3 comprises 13 residues. The V gene lost 0 bases and the J gene lost 8 bases, with 11 bases spanning the gap. CDR1 and CDR2 from the germline V gene are SGDLS and YYNGEE. CDR3 DNA: TGTGCCAGCAGCGTAGGGGCAGGCTCAGGCTACACCTTC. Translating gives CASSVGAGSGYTF.

CDR3 sequence reads: CASSQEERASYNEQFF. The CDR3 nucleotides are TGCGCCAGCAGCCAAGAGGAGCGGGCCTCCTACAATGAGCAGTTCTTC. V gene TRBV4-1 combines with J gene TRBJ2-1; D may be TRBD2 (6 bases). Trimming stripped 0 bases from V and 0 bases from J, with 9 bases between. Germline-derived CDR1 and CDR2 are MGHRA and YSYEKL. The CDR3 runs to 16 residues.

The V call is TRBV5-1, the J call TRBJ1-6; a weak D match, TRBD1 (5 bases). This CDR3 is built from 14 residues. The ends were cut back, 0 bases at V and 11 bases at J, with 12 bases in the middle. The V gene's germline CDR1 is SGHRS and CDR2 YFSETQ. CDR3 sequence: CASSLEGSGPPLHF. In nucleotides, the CDR3 is TGCGCCAGCAGCTTGGAAGGGTCAGGGCCACCCCTCCACTTT. The full variable domain, with the rest looked up from reference TRBV5-1 and TRBJ1-6, is KAGVTQTPRYLIKTRGQQVTLSCSPISGHRSVSWYQQTPGQGLQFLFEYFSETQRNKGNFPGRFSGRQFSNSRSEMNVSTLELGDSALYLCASSLEGSGPPLHFGNGTRLTVT.